This TCR beta chain was captured by sequencing in a study of CD8 T cells in Susac syndrome. RNA totalling roughly 0.45 to 1 ug underwent reverse transcription with random hexamers. TCRdb fed the immunoSEQ multiplex PCR reads into MiXCR, producing one record per CDR3 protein. The table shows tens of thousands of distinct CDR3 sequences, with approximately 94% occurring only once. This clonotype was recorded only once. The antigen is not known. This CDR3 is built from 15 residues. V shed 1 base and J shed 2 bases, with 11 bases lying between them. Findings and limits, study-wide: Expansion of Susac CD8+ clones peaked in TEMRA cells and in active patients.

The chain uses TRBV12-3 or TRBV12-4 and TRBJ2-5, with a weak D call TRBD1 (5 bases). The sample comprised CD8+ T cells from PBMCs. The TCR was taken from a human donor with Susac syndrome. The CDR3 region is CASSLVNRRQETQYF. The CDR3 region has the DNA TGTGCCAGCAGTTTAGTAAACAGGCGACAAGAGACCCAGTACTTC.